Below, 30 T cell receptor beta chains from the same sample are listed, as sequenced in a study of CD8 T cells in Susac syndrome. Random hexamers were used to reverse transcribe the RNA input (about 0.5 to 1 ug). TCRdb reprocessed the immunoSEQ multiplex PCR reads with MiXCR, giving one entry per CDR3 protein. The profile shows around 45,000 distinct CDR3 sequences, 90% to 95% of them singletons. Material for sequencing was CD8+ T cells from PBMCs. The receptors stem from a human donor in good health.

This sequence joins TRBV6-4 and TRBJ2-3, with TRBD2 identical over 8 bases. Germline CDR1 is MRHNA and CDR2 is SNTAGT. J gave up 3 bases and V 2 bases, and 7 bases lay outside the gene matches. The CDR3 contains 16 residues. The CDR3 DNA is TGTGCCAGCAGTGACCGGCCAGCGGGAGAAACAGATACGCAGTATTTT. Translation gives CASSDRPAGETDTQYF.

The count of this clonotype is one. The chain combines TRBV7-9 with TRBJ2-2; D gene unclear. Trimming left V 5 bases short and J 4 bases short, with 14 bases between. The CDR3 runs 15 residues. Germline-derived CDR1 and CDR2 are SEHNR and FQNEAQ (reference sequence). The CDR3 DNA is TGTGCCAGCAGCCCTGACCCCTTGGGCACCGGGGAGCTGTTTTTT. This gives the protein CASSPDPLGTGELFF.

V is TRBV27 and J is TRBJ1-5; no clear D gene. The length of the CDR3 is 15 residues. Germline-derived CDR1 and CDR2 are MNHEY and SMNVEV (reference sequence). V lost 6 bases and J lost 0, with 12 bases in between. CDR3 protein: CASRPGPYSNQPQHF. In DNA form, the CDR3 reads TGTGCCAGCAGACCCGGCCCTTATAGCAATCAGCCCCAGCATTTT.

CDR3 coding DNA: TGCAGCGTTGCGGGGTATAGCTCCTACGAGCAGTACTTC. It encodes CSVAGYSSYEQYF. The V call is TRBV29-1, the J call TRBJ2-7; tentatively, D is TRBD2 (5 bases). Germline V gene sequence: CDR1 SQVTM, CDR2 ANQGSEA. Between the trimmed V and J ends, which lost 4 bases and 0 bases, there was a span of 10 bases. This CDR3 region has 13 residues.

In this sample, this clonotype turned up a few times. The chain recombines TRBV6-2 or TRBV6-3 with TRBJ2-1, with D possibly being TRBD2 (6 bases). The V and J ends lost 0 bases and 6 bases respectively, with 18 bases between them. Germline-derived CDR1 and CDR2 are MNHEY and SVGEGT. The CDR3 loop spans 17 amino acids. CDR3 protein: CASSYSVSAYGGNEQFF. The CDR3 bases are TGTGCCAGCAGTTACTCGGTCTCGGCATACGGGGGCAATGAGCAGTTCTTC.

This clonotype was counted once. This sequence joins TRBV30 and TRBJ1-1; 8 nucleotides agree with TRBD1. The length of the CDR3 is 17 residues. V was clipped by 2 bases and J by 0 bases; unmatched bases: 11. CDR1 and CDR2 from the germline V gene are GTSNPN and SVGIG (reference sequence). CDR3 nucleotide sequence: TGTGCCTGGAGTCCCCTCCAGGGGGCAAGTTTGAACACTGAAGCTTTCTTT. As protein: CAWSPLQGASLNTEAFF.

V is TRBV6-1 and J is TRBJ2-7; 7 bases fit TRBD2. V dropped 5 bases and J dropped 3; count of bases not matched to a gene: 19. CDR3 length: 18 residues. CDR1 and CDR2 from the germline V gene are MNHNS and SASEGT. In DNA form, the CDR3 reads TGTGCCAGCAGTCCAACCCCCTCCGGGGGGTTTCTGGACTACGAGCAGTACTTC. As protein: CASSPTPSGGFLDYEQYF.

This rearrangement joins TRBV29-1 to TRBJ2-1; 9 bases fit TRBD1. The germline V gene has CDR1 SQVTM and CDR2 ANQGSEA. CDR3 length: 14 amino acids. V was pared by 7 bases and J by 5 bases, with 9 bases of the junction left unmatched. The CDR3 DNA reads as TGCAGCGGGGCCGGGACAGGGAACCACAATGAGCAGTTCTTC. Amino acid sequence: CSGAGTGNHNEQFF.

This chain uses TRBV11-2 with TRBJ2-7, with 10 nucleotides matching TRBD2. The CDR3 covers 12 residues. The V gene end was trimmed by 10 bases and the J gene end by 4 bases; junction bases not matched to a gene: 4. Germline loops: CDR1 SGHAT, CDR2 FQNNGV. The CDR3 loop reads CATTSGTYEQYF. CDR3 DNA: TGTGCCACCACTAGCGGGACTTACGAGCAGTACTTC.

The chain's CDR3 is CASSLGLNRDTEAFF. CDR3 nucleotide sequence: TGTGCCAGCAGCTTAGGGTTGAATCGGGACACTGAAGCTTTCTTT. This chain uses TRBV13 with TRBJ1-1, with unresolved D. Germline CDR1 reads PRHDT; CDR2 reads FYEKMQ (reference sequence). The CDR3 is made up of 15 amino acids. Trimming cost V 0 bases and J 3 bases, with 11 bases left between them.

The V call is TRBV12-3 or TRBV12-4, the J call TRBJ1-2; TRBD1 might be the D (6 bases). The V end lost 4 bases, the J end lost 0 bases, and 15 bases lay between the germline ends. CDR3 size: 16 residues. CDR3 loop: CASSYRGGASNYGYTF. The CDR3, as DNA: TGTGCCAGCAGTTACCGAGGGGGGGCCTCTAACTATGGCTACACCTTC.

The chain combines TRBV4-1 with TRBJ1-1, with D uncertain. This CDR3 has 17 residues. Trimming removed 0 bases at V and 0 bases at J, with 14 bases between. Germline V gene lookup returns CDR1 MGHRA and CDR2 YSYEKL. The CDR3 nucleotides are TGCGCCAGCAGCCAAGATCTGGTACTCCCCCTGAACACTGAAGCTTTCTTT. It encodes CASSQDLVLPLNTEAFF.

This chain connects TRBV20-1 to TRBJ2-7; D remains unclear. There are 12 residues in the CDR3. Germline CDR1 DFQATT, CDR2 SNEGSKA (reference sequence). The ends were cut back, 8 bases at V and 1 base at J, with 12 bases in the middle. This CDR3 is CSPVGFSYEQYF. CDR3 coding DNA: TGCAGTCCTGTCGGGTTTTCCTACGAGCAGTACTTC.

DNA of the CDR3: TGTGCCAGCAGTCAAAGAAACCCGGCAGGGGGTCCTGGGGCCAACGTCCTGACTTTC. Translation gives CASSQRNPAGGPGANVLTF. The chain couples TRBV7-8 to TRBJ2-6, with 7 bases identical to TRBD1. Germline CDR1 SGHVS, CDR2 FQNEAQ. This CDR3 has 19 residues. The junction had 16 bases not matched to a gene; V was cut back by 6 bases and J by 2 bases.

This chain uses TRBV19 with TRBJ2-7; D possibly uses TRBD1 or TRBD2 (5 bases each). CDR1 and CDR2 from the germline V gene are LNHDA and SQIVND (reference sequence). The germline V and J ends were trimmed by 6 bases and 2 bases, with 17 bases remaining between them. This CDR3 region has 15 residues. In DNA, the CDR3 is TGTGCCAGTAGCCCCTTCGCAGGGAGTGCCTACGAGCAGTACTTC. The encoded protein is CASSPFAGSAYEQYF.

The V gene is TRBV29-1, the J gene TRBJ2-6; D remains ambiguous. Trimming took off 5 bases at V and 0 bases at J, with 14 bases between the two ends. Per the germline V gene, CDR1 is SQVTM and CDR2 is ANQGSEA. The CDR3 is 16 residues long. CDR3 in amino acids: CSVYNTVTSGANVLTF. CDR3 nucleotides: TGCAGCGTTTACAATACGGTGACCTCTGGGGCCAACGTCCTGACTTTC.

The rearrangement links TRBV6-5 to TRBJ2-1, with D possibly being TRBD2 (6 bases). The CDR3 runs 17 residues. V was pared by 2 bases and J by 10 bases, with 24 bases between. CDR1 is MNHEY and CDR2 is SVGAGI in the germline V gene. DNA of the CDR3: TGTGCCAGCAGTTACCCCCCCAGGGAGGATGGGATTGGCGAGCAGTTCTTC. Its translation: CASSYPPREDGIGEQFF.

The chain joins TRBV2 to TRBJ2-1; no reliable D call. V lost 3 bases and J 4 bases, leaving 7 bases between the germline ends. This CDR3 contains 13 residues. Germline loops: CDR1 SNHLY, CDR2 FYNNEI. The CDR3 protein is CASSDGGYNEQFF. In DNA form, the CDR3 reads TGTGCCAGCAGTGACGGCGGATACAATGAGCAGTTCTTC. Full variable domain (outside the CDR3, taken from reference TRBV2 and TRBJ2-1): EPEVTQTPSHQVTQMGQEVILRCVPISNHLYFYWYRQILGQKVEFLVSFYNNEISEKSEIFDDQFSVERPDGSNFTLKIRSTKLEDSAMYFCASSDGGYNEQFFGPGTRLTVL.

V usage is TRBV9 and J usage is TRBJ1-1, with TRBD1 as a possible D gene (6 bases). Between the trimmed V and J ends, which lost 3 bases and 4 bases, there was a span of 22 bases. This CDR3 comprises 17 residues. Germline assignment: CDR1 SGDLS and CDR2 YYNGEE. The CDR3 sequence is CASSERDIIEVSTEAFF. The CDR3 coding sequence is TGTGCCAGCAGCGAGCGGGACATTATCGAGGTGTCCACTGAAGCTTTCTTT.

V is TRBV29-1 and J is TRBJ2-7; possibly TRBD1 for D (6 bases). V lost 6 bases, J lost 4 bases, and 19 bases lay in between. CDR1 and CDR2 from the germline V gene are SQVTM and ANQGSEA. This CDR3 comprises 14 residues. The CDR3: CSVATRGKGYEQYF. CDR3 nucleotide sequence: TGCAGCGTCGCAACCAGGGGCAAGGGTTACGAGCAGTACTTC.

The V and J genes are TRBV10-3 and TRBJ1-1; D not certain. V gave up 1 base and J gave up 0 bases, with 9 bases separating them. The CDR3 loop spans 15 amino acids. Germline V CDR1 and CDR2: ENHRY, SYGVKD. The CDR3 is CAISEFADLNTEAFF. CDR3 nucleotides: TGTGCCATCAGTGAGTTCGCAGATTTGAACACTGAAGCTTTCTTT.

The gene calls are TRBV6-5 and TRBJ1-1; no reliable D call. CDR1 is MNHEY, CDR2 SVGAGI, per germline. Trimming took 0 bases from V and 4 from J, leaving 12 bases between them. There are 15 residues in the CDR3. The CDR3 loop reads CASSYSEGIGTEAFF. As DNA, the CDR3 is TGTGCCAGCAGTTACTCGGAAGGGATCGGCACTGAAGCTTTCTTT.

V and J are TRBV7-9 and TRBJ1-1, with TRBD1 as a possible D gene (5 bases). Looked up from germline, CDR1 is SEHNR and CDR2 is FQNEAQ (reference sequence). Trimming took 6 bases from V and 0 from J, leaving 17 bases between them. This CDR3 has 16 amino acids. The CDR3 spells CASSLRDSPMNTEAFF. As DNA, the CDR3 is TGTGCCAGCAGTCTGAGGGACTCCCCTATGAACACTGAAGCTTTCTTT.

This chain connects TRBV13 to TRBJ1-4; TRBD1 aligns across 7 bases. J was trimmed by 2 bases and V by 5 bases; bases with no gene match: 8. CDR3 length equals 16 residues. CDR1 is PRHDT, CDR2 FYEKMQ, per germline (reference sequence). CDR3 DNA: TGTGCCAGCAGCGACAGGGAAACTGCGACTAATGAAAAACTGTTTTTT. Amino acid sequence: CASSDRETATNEKLFF.

This clonotype was detected once. The chain carries TRBV2 and TRBJ2-7; D is ambiguous. The ends were cut back, 6 bases at V and 7 bases at J, with 19 bases in the middle. The CDR3 runs to 14 residues. Germline V gives CDR1 SNHLY, CDR2 FYNNEI. The CDR3 region is CASSPAQTGREQYF. The CDR3 region has the DNA TGTGCCAGCAGCCCAGCCCAGACCGGCAGGGAGCAGTACTTC.

The V and J genes are TRBV30 and TRBJ1-1; no definite D call. Germline V lookup: CDR1 GTSNPN, CDR2 SVGIG (reference sequence). V was cut by 8 bases and J by 3 bases, with 16 bases left in between. The CDR3 is 13 residues long. The CDR3, as DNA: TGTGCCGGCGGGCCCCTTAGGGACACTGAAGCTTTCTTT. Translation gives CAGGPLRDTEAFF.

V gene TRBV19 combines with J gene TRBJ1-1; TRBD1 agrees at 9 bases. The CDR3 has 14 amino acids. Looked up from germline, CDR1 is LNHDA and CDR2 is SQIVND (reference sequence). The trim removed 4 bases at V and 4 bases at J, leaving 4 bases unmatched. CDR3 loop: CASSRQGGPTEAFF. The CDR3 bases are TGTGCCAGTAGTAGACAGGGGGGGCCCACTGAAGCTTTCTTT.

This rearrangement joins TRBV3-1 to TRBJ2-3; 8 positions agree with TRBD2. Trimming took 1 base from V and 5 from J; bases not matched to a gene: 5. CDR1 LGHDT and CDR2 YNNKEL come from the germline V gene (reference sequence). This CDR3 has 15 residues. The CDR3 reads CASSQVYGRGDTQYF. The DNA for the CDR3 is TGTGCCAGCAGCCAAGTTTACGGGAGGGGAGATACGCAGTATTTT.

This clonotype was recorded once. V is TRBV2 and J is TRBJ1-2, with a possible D match to TRBD1 (5 bases). V gave up 8 bases and J gave up 6 bases, with 19 bases separating them. The CDR3 is 14 residues long. Per the germline V gene, CDR1 is SNHLY and CDR2 is FYNNEI. The CDR3 is CASDTGTYEHGYTF. The CDR3 DNA follows: TGTGCCAGCGATACCGGGACTTATGAGCATGGCTACACCTTC. The complete variable domain, with remaining parts taken from reference TRBV2 and TRBJ1-2, reads EPEVTQTPSHQVTQMGQEVILRCVPISNHLYFYWYRQILGQKVEFLVSFYNNEISEKSEIFDDQFSVERPDGSNFTLKIRSTKLEDSAMYFCASDTGTYEHGYTFGSGTRLTVV.

This chain connects TRBV23-1 to TRBJ1-1, with a weak D call TRBD1 (5 bases). TRBV23-1 is an ORF; its function is uncertain. V shed 2 bases and J shed 4 bases, with 11 bases lying between them. The CDR3 is made up of 14 amino acids. The DNA of the CDR3 is TGCGCCAGCAGTCAAATGAGCGGGGGCACTGAAGCTTTCTTT. Translated: CASSQMSGGTEAFF.